This note documents a single T cell receptor (beta chain) sequence. This sample is part of a study of CD8 T cells in Susac syndrome. The V end was cut by 4 bases, the J end by 8 bases, with 8 bases between. CDR3 size: 11 residues. A quantity of about 0.45 to 1 ug RNA underwent reverse transcription using random hexamers. TCRdb re-called the immunoSEQ multiplex PCR reads with MiXCR, one entry per CDR3 protein. The sample comprises about 200,000 distinct CDR3 sequences, 90% to 95% of which are singletons, and around 0.079% rests with the top ten. Sequencing input: CD4+ T cells from PBMCs. The clonotype originates from a human donor with Susac syndrome. This chain uses TRBV12-3 or TRBV12-4 with TRBJ1-2; weak D call: TRBD1 (6 bases). The CDR3 reads CASSYREGYTF. The CDR3 nucleotides read TGTGCCAGCAGTTACAGGGAGGGCTACACCTTC.